One sample yielded the 2 T cell receptor beta chains listed below, sequenced in a study of T cells after yellow fever vaccination. TCRdb fed the 5' RACE reads into MiXCR, producing one record per CDR3 protein. The table has under 600,000 distinct CDR3 sequences, less than 15% seen once; the top ten hold around 15%. Sequences were derived from PBMCs, sampled on the day of the yellow fever booster vaccination. The receptor source for this set is a man aged 30 to 45 who received the YFV17D yellow fever vaccine.

This clonotype was counted ten times or more. The J gene is TRBJ2-7, the V gene TRBV20-1; 7 positions match TRBD1. Trimming cost V 6 bases and J 2 bases; bases outside gene matches: 13. The CDR3 runs to 15 residues. Germline V lookup: CDR1 DFQATT, CDR2 SNEGSKA (reference sequence). The CDR3 region has the DNA TGCAGTGCCCAGAGATCCGACAGGGCCCCCTACGAGCAGTACTTC. This sequence encodes CSAQRSDRAPYEQYF.

This chain joins TRBV29-1 and TRBJ2-3, with TRBD1 matching over 7 bases. This CDR3 comprises 14 residues. Looked up from germline, CDR1 is SQVTM and CDR2 is ANQGSEA. The V gene end was trimmed by 5 bases and the J gene end by 2 bases; junction bases not matched to a gene: 7. Here the CDR3 DNA reads TGCAGCGTTATCGGGGACAGTACCACAGATACGCAGTATTTT. Protein: CSVIGDSTTDTQYF.